A selection of T cell receptor beta chains follows, all from one sample in a study of blood T cell repertoires in COVID-19. Produced via immunoSEQ multiplex PCR; TCRdb's table is partial and in-frame only. The table has approximately 230,000 clones, 70% to 90% seen once. Sequenced: peripheral blood. All receptors derive from a man aged 18 to 30 with active or convalescent COVID-19. CDR3s include the opening cysteine and the closing phenylalanine or tryptophan. The order of the fields is V gene, CDR3 protein.

>TRBV7-8
CASSLQGYEQYF
>TRBV28
CASSSAGTGSFEQYF
>TRBV4-3
CASSQDRGTSYGYTF
>TRBV29-1
CSVDETEAFF
>TRBV6-6
CASRLYGYTF
>TRBV3-1/TRBV3-2
CASSQASGIGEQFF
>TRBV28
CASSFRETYEQYF
>TRBV7-8
CASSYRGRRGYTF
>TRBV30
CAWSVNQGAEAFF
>TRBV11-2
CASTRGPQETQYF
>TRBV7-9
CASSSDVIAGMNNEQFF
>TRBV7-2
CASRVRTGTNEKLFF
>TRBV6-4
CASSDLAGVLGSEQFF
>TRBV11-2
CASSSPRRYHEQYF
>TRBV2
CASSEAGQGSYGYTF
>TRBV13
CASSLRGPVGYTF
>TRBV7-2
CASSLGAGRGNYGYTF
>TRBV29-1
CSVEDWLYEQYF
>TRBV7-9
CASSRRTLDQREQYF
>TRBV29-1
CSVKVDRGSEKLFF
>TRBV7-9
CASSPGQYNEQFF
>TRBV3-1/TRBV3-2
CASSQTWQAYEQYF
>TRBV27
CASSLSGGREGTIYTQYF
>TRBV5-1
CASRQAAQLETQYF
>TRBV7-6
CASSLTAGAVTGELFF
>TRBV7-9
CASSPATGIWGTEAFF
>TRBV19
CASIRENTGELFF
>TRBV6-2/TRBV6-3
CASSSRQAANEKLFF
>TRBV2
CASSYLGLAQETQYF
>TRBV5-6
CASSDWTGPWEQYF
>TRBV5-1
CASSPPDRSGGYTF
>TRBV10-3
CAISSTGVHAYEQYF
>TRBV12-3/TRBV12-4
CASSSKGAYEQYF
>TRBV4-1
CASSLRDRELTFGYTF
>TRBV18
CASSPSTGIHEQYF
>TRBV28
CASRVTGSGEKLFF
>TRBV25-1
CASSGNRDIKPYEQYF
>TRBV28
CASSLLDGNYQPQHF
>TRBV19
CASSIGQRRYNEQFF
>TRBV10-3
CAISESEGEAQETQYF
>TRBV6-6
CASLVPTSGNTIYF
>TRBV5-4
CASSLAQGNTEAFF
>TRBV5-8
CASSDILEQTNTEAFF
>TRBV11-2
CASSLDPGNSGNTIYF
>TRBV19
CASSITGGRETQYF
>TRBV30
CAEDRGTLREQFF
>TRBV6-1
CASSAPAGGQTYSNQPQHF
>TRBV5-1
CASSSTGSGTEAFF
>TRBV11-3
CASSSSGTNEQFF
>TRBV9
CASSPLAGANTGELFF
>TRBV19
CASSIFLGGPGNTIYF
>TRBV9
CASSLRLDTDTQYF
>TRBV2
CASSPAPGQGHNTGELFF
>TRBV4-3
CASSQARTGSTDTQYF
>TRBV6-6
CASSLIGQPQHF
>TRBV5-6
CASSLETSVDSGNEQFF
>TRBV2
CASSETGTTYGYTF
>TRBV12-5
CASGLGGVRSEAFF
>TRBV9
CASSVAGGWPNTGELFF
>TRBV7-8
CASSLRTGEGYTF